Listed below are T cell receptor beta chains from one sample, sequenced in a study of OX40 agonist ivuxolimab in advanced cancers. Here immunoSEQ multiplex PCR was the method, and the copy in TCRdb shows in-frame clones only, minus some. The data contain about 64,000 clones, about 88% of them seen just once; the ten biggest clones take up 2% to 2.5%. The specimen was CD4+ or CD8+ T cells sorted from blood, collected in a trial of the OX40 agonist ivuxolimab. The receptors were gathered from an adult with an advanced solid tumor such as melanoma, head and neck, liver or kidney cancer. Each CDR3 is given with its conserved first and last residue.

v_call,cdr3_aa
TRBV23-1,CASSQSRPSSEKLFF
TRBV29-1,CSVESGQLGTEAFF
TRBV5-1,CASSTGQGAGELFF
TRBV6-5,CASSLGSEDDQPQHF
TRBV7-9,CASSRGTGRIATNEKLFF
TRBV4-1,CASSQDGHGRRSTEAFF
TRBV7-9,CASSLENSNQPQHF
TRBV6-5,CASSSGGLAEAFF
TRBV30,CAWSGTSGSQYF
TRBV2,CANRGQGIGTGELFF
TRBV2,CASSEGMNTEAFF
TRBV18,CASSPFSASGTYYNEQFF
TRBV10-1,CASSAGTGEGNIQYF
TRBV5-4,CASSSLAGSTDTQYF
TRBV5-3,CARSLEVERETQYF
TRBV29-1,CSALPGQVIQETQYF
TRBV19,CASSASWAASETQYF
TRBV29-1,CSVEVNTEAFF
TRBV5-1,CASSLEIANTGELFF
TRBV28,CASSTARVTDTQYF